This is a list of T cell receptor beta chains from one sample in a study of T cell responses to AZD1222 COVID-19 vaccine. Method: immunoSEQ multiplex PCR; TCRdb's copy keeps in-frame clones and lacks some. Here the sample spans about 160,000 clones, 92% being singletons. The sample consisted of peripheral blood, taken on day 0 of MenACWY control vaccination. The source of these receptors is an adult in good health. The conserved cysteine and the conserved F or W are not part of the CDR3 here.

CDR3 protein,V gene,J gene
AWSVTRREQY,TRBV30,TRBJ2-7
ARQGPGKNTEAF,TRBV30,TRBJ1-1
ASSQDGQRSSYNSPLH,TRBV4-2,TRBJ1-6
ASSFYPGQGYGYT,TRBV9,TRBJ1-2
ASSQQGTEQY,TRBV18,TRBJ2-7
ASSVAGASYEQY,TRBV5-1,TRBJ2-7
ASSQKGDYGYT,TRBV4-3,TRBJ1-2
SVSVGDTEAF,TRBV29-1,TRBJ1-1
ASSARSRELTLRRQF,TRBV6-2/TRBV6-3,TRBJ2-1
ASSVLGTGELF,TRBV9,TRBJ2-2
ASSKERRGLRNQPQH,TRBV21-1,TRBJ1-5
SASIVVVETQY,TRBV20-1,TRBJ2-5